These T cell receptor beta chains were read from a single sample in a study of blood T cells in healthy people across ages. TCRdb re-analysed the 5' RACE reads in MiXCR, keeping a single row per CDR3 protein. The sample lists about 1,500,000 distinct CDR3 sequences; 42% were seen once. Material: blood. The receptors were gathered from a woman aged 18 to 35 in good health. CDR3s include the opening cysteine and the closing phenylalanine or tryptophan. The order of the fields is CDR3 length, D gene, V gene, clone size, J gene, CDR3 protein, CDR3 DNA. The D gene is left open where the match is weak. The size entry is marked missing in some rows and otherwise reads once, few, many or a size class.

cdr3_length: 14; d_call: TRBD1; v_call: TRBV18; clone_size: NA; j_call: TRBJ2-5; cdr3_aa: CASSSGTGFLEQYF; cdr3_nt: TGTGCCAGCTCATCCGGGACAGGATTTTTGGAGCAGTACTTC
cdr3_length: 12; d_call: NA; v_call: TRBV7-9; clone_size: NA; j_call: TRBJ1-1; cdr3_aa: CASTRVATEAFF; cdr3_nt: TGTGCCAGCACAAGGGTCGCCACTGAAGCTTTCTTT
cdr3_length: 16; d_call: TRBD2; v_call: TRBV4-1; clone_size: few; j_call: TRBJ2-5; cdr3_aa: CASSPWGGATQETQYF; cdr3_nt: TGCGCCAGCAGCCCCTGGGGAGGGGCGACACAAGAGACCCAGTACTTC
cdr3_length: 14; d_call: TRBD2; v_call: TRBV7-2; clone_size: NA; j_call: TRBJ2-1; cdr3_aa: CASRLGGTVNEQFF; cdr3_nt: TGTGCCAGCAGACTGGGGGGGACGGTCAATGAGCAATTCTTC
cdr3_length: 18; d_call: NA; v_call: TRBV7-9; clone_size: NA; j_call: TRBJ2-1; cdr3_aa: CASSKFVARRRGYNEQFF; cdr3_nt: TGTGCCAGTTCAAAATTTGTGGCTCGGAGAAGGGGCTACAATGAGCAGTTCTTC
cdr3_length: 15; d_call: TRBD2; v_call: TRBV20-1; clone_size: once; j_call: TRBJ2-5; cdr3_aa: CSAGGGAGGQETQYF; cdr3_nt: TGCAGTGCTGGCGGGGGAGCGGGGGGACAAGAGACCCAGTACTTC
cdr3_length: 14; d_call: NA; v_call: TRBV4-1; clone_size: few; j_call: TRBJ1-1; cdr3_aa: CASSQQQGGTEAFF; cdr3_nt: TGCGCCAGCAGCCAACAACAGGGAGGGACTGAAGCTTTCTTT
cdr3_length: 12; d_call: NA; v_call: TRBV7-2; clone_size: many; j_call: TRBJ1-2; cdr3_aa: CASSLEAYGYTF; cdr3_nt: TGTGCCAGCAGCTTAGAGGCCTATGGCTACACCTTC
cdr3_length: 17; d_call: NA; v_call: TRBV7-9; clone_size: NA; j_call: TRBJ2-1; cdr3_aa: CASSSRRGANLYNEQFF; cdr3_nt: TGTGCCAGCAGCTCCAGACGGGGGGCAAACCTATACAATGAGCAGTTCTTC
cdr3_length: 14; d_call: TRBD2; v_call: TRBV20-1; clone_size: few; j_call: TRBJ2-4; cdr3_aa: CSAIAGAAKNIQYF; cdr3_nt: TGCAGTGCTATAGCGGGAGCGGCCAAAAACATTCAGTACTTC
cdr3_length: 17; d_call: TRBD2; v_call: TRBV7-2; clone_size: NA; j_call: TRBJ2-7; cdr3_aa: CASSSPFGTSPPYEQYF; cdr3_nt: TGTGCCAGCAGCTCCCCCTTCGGGACTAGCCCTCCCTACGAGCAGTACTTC
cdr3_length: 14; d_call: NA; v_call: TRBV10-3; clone_size: NA; j_call: TRBJ1-3; cdr3_aa: CAISEGSSGNTIYF; cdr3_nt: TGTGCCATCAGTGAGGGCAGCTCTGGAAACACCATATATTTT
cdr3_length: 14; d_call: TRBD2; v_call: TRBV10-2; clone_size: few; j_call: TRBJ2-7; cdr3_aa: CASSVLAGGYEQYF; cdr3_nt: TGCGCCAGCAGCGTTCTAGCGGGGGGGTACGAGCAGTACTTC
cdr3_length: 13; d_call: NA; v_call: TRBV2; clone_size: NA; j_call: TRBJ2-3; cdr3_aa: CASSEANGGTQYF; cdr3_nt: TGTGCCAGCAGTGAAGCGAACGGGGGTACGCAGTATTTT
cdr3_length: 13; d_call: NA; v_call: TRBV6-4; clone_size: few; j_call: TRBJ2-1; cdr3_aa: CASAQASYNEQFF; cdr3_nt: TGTGCCAGCGCCCAGGCATCCTACAATGAGCAGTTCTTC
cdr3_length: 16; d_call: TRBD1; v_call: TRBV10-3; clone_size: NA; j_call: TRBJ1-2; cdr3_aa: CAISESRGQINYGYTF; cdr3_nt: TGTGCCATCAGTGAGTCCCGGGGACAGATTAACTATGGCTACACCTTC
cdr3_length: 13; d_call: NA; v_call: TRBV6-6; clone_size: few; j_call: TRBJ2-2; cdr3_aa: CASSPHATGELFF; cdr3_nt: TGTGCCAGCAGTCCTCATGCGACCGGGGAGCTGTTTTTT
cdr3_length: 12; d_call: TRBD1; v_call: TRBV6-6; clone_size: NA; j_call: TRBJ2-1; cdr3_aa: CASREGGHEQFF; cdr3_nt: TGTGCCAGCAGGGAAGGGGGCCATGAGCAGTTCTTC
cdr3_length: 16; d_call: TRBD2; v_call: TRBV20-1; clone_size: few; j_call: TRBJ2-7; cdr3_aa: CSAETERGGPNYEQYF; cdr3_nt: TGCAGTGCTGAGACGGAGCGGGGGGGCCCTAACTACGAGCAGTACTTC
cdr3_length: 15; d_call: TRBD1; v_call: TRBV6-2/TRBV6-3; clone_size: NA; j_call: TRBJ2-6; cdr3_aa: CASGTAISGANVLTF; cdr3_nt: TGTGCCAGTGGGACAGCTATTTCTGGGGCCAACGTCCTGACTTTC
cdr3_length: 17; d_call: TRBD2; v_call: TRBV9; clone_size: NA; j_call: TRBJ2-3; cdr3_aa: CASSVGNSGGAGDTQYF; cdr3_nt: TGTGCCAGCAGCGTAGGAAACAGCGGGGGGGCCGGGGATACGCAGTATTTT
cdr3_length: 17; d_call: NA; v_call: TRBV18; clone_size: NA; j_call: TRBJ1-2; cdr3_aa: CASSPRTLLEAIYGYTF; cdr3_nt: TGTGCCAGCTCACCACGGACGCTTCTGGAAGCAATCTATGGCTACACCTTC
cdr3_length: 15; d_call: NA; v_call: TRBV10-1; clone_size: few; j_call: TRBJ1-2; cdr3_aa: CASSEQGLGSYGYTF; cdr3_nt: TGCGCCAGCAGTGAGCAGGGGTTGGGAAGCTATGGCTACACCTTC
cdr3_length: 13; d_call: NA; v_call: TRBV20-1; clone_size: few; j_call: TRBJ2-3; cdr3_aa: CSASDKGPDTQYF; cdr3_nt: TGCAGTGCTAGCGATAAGGGCCCAGATACGCAGTATTTT
cdr3_length: 17; d_call: NA; v_call: TRBV5-1; clone_size: NA; j_call: TRBJ1-1; cdr3_aa: CASSLGPQSGRRTEAFF; cdr3_nt: TGCGCCAGCAGCTTGGGGCCCCAGTCTGGGCGACGGACTGAAGCTTTCTTT
cdr3_length: 12; d_call: NA; v_call: TRBV20-1; clone_size: NA; j_call: TRBJ2-3; cdr3_aa: CSALGPPDTQYF; cdr3_nt: TGCAGTGCTTTGGGCCCCCCAGATACGCAGTATTTT
cdr3_length: 18; d_call: TRBD1; v_call: TRBV29-1; clone_size: NA; j_call: TRBJ2-3; cdr3_aa: CSVEDGFGTGRFTDTQYF; cdr3_nt: TGCAGCGTTGAAGATGGATTCGGGACAGGGAGATTCACAGATACGCAGTATTTT
cdr3_length: 14; d_call: NA; v_call: TRBV3-1; clone_size: few; j_call: TRBJ2-7; cdr3_aa: CASSQDPLVYEQYF; cdr3_nt: TGTGCCAGCAGCCAAGATCCCCTAGTGTACGAGCAGTACTTC
cdr3_length: 14; d_call: TRBD1; v_call: TRBV20-1; clone_size: NA; j_call: TRBJ2-7; cdr3_aa: CSAREDRGLYEQYF; cdr3_nt: TGCAGTGCTAGAGAGGACAGGGGGCTGTACGAGCAGTACTTC
cdr3_length: 15; d_call: NA; v_call: TRBV4-1; clone_size: NA; j_call: TRBJ2-5; cdr3_aa: CASSQDVTSQETQYF; cdr3_nt: TGCGCCAGCAGCCAAGATGTGACCAGCCAAGAGACCCAGTACTTC
cdr3_length: 14; d_call: NA; v_call: TRBV9; clone_size: NA; j_call: TRBJ2-1; cdr3_aa: CASHPGGSYNEQFF; cdr3_nt: TGTGCCTCACATCCGGGCGGATCCTACAATGAGCAGTTCTTC
cdr3_length: 16; d_call: NA; v_call: TRBV7-2; clone_size: few; j_call: TRBJ2-3; cdr3_aa: CASSLAWAFSADTQYF; cdr3_nt: TGTGCCAGCAGCTTAGCGTGGGCTTTCAGCGCAGATACGCAGTATTTT
cdr3_length: 15; d_call: TRBD2; v_call: TRBV7-9; clone_size: few; j_call: TRBJ2-1; cdr3_aa: CASRHTSGTYNEQFF; cdr3_nt: TGTGCCAGCAGACATACTAGCGGGACCTACAATGAGCAGTTCTTC
cdr3_length: 15; d_call: NA; v_call: TRBV12-3/TRBV12-4; clone_size: NA; j_call: TRBJ2-3; cdr3_aa: CASSSLGKGVFRQYF; cdr3_nt: TGTGCCAGCAGTTCCCTCGGCAAAGGGGTGTTTCGGCAGTATTTT
cdr3_length: 16; d_call: NA; v_call: TRBV7-9; clone_size: NA; j_call: TRBJ2-5; cdr3_aa: CASSLAFTRWGETQYF; cdr3_nt: TGTGCCAGCAGCTTAGCCTTCACCAGATGGGGAGAGACCCAGTACTTC
cdr3_length: 14; d_call: NA; v_call: TRBV28; clone_size: few; j_call: TRBJ1-5; cdr3_aa: CASSTDGVNQPQHF; cdr3_nt: TGTGCCAGCAGCACCGACGGAGTCAATCAGCCCCAGCATTTT
cdr3_length: 15; d_call: NA; v_call: TRBV11-2; clone_size: NA; j_call: TRBJ2-1; cdr3_aa: CASSLMTVSYNEQFF; cdr3_nt: TGTGCCAGCAGCTTAATGACAGTCTCCTACAATGAGCAGTTCTTC
cdr3_length: 17; d_call: TRBD2; v_call: TRBV6-5; clone_size: NA; j_call: TRBJ2-7; cdr3_aa: CASSSDVPGLAMYEQYF; cdr3_nt: TGTGCCAGCAGTTCGGATGTACCGGGACTAGCCATGTACGAGCAGTACTTC
cdr3_length: 12; d_call: NA; v_call: TRBV12-3/TRBV12-4; clone_size: NA; j_call: TRBJ1-3; cdr3_aa: CASSPRTDTIYF; cdr3_nt: TGTGCCAGCAGTCCCCGGACGGACACCATATATTTT
cdr3_length: 14; d_call: TRBD2; v_call: TRBV20-1; clone_size: few; j_call: TRBJ2-1; cdr3_aa: CSARGASGSNEQFF; cdr3_nt: TGCAGTGCCCGAGGGGCTAGCGGGAGCAATGAGCAGTTCTTC